Listed below are T cell receptor beta chains from one sample, sequenced in a study of blood T cell repertoires in COVID-19. Sequencing was performed with immunoSEQ multiplex PCR; in TCRdb, only in-frame clones are kept and a portion is missing. The sample holds 200,000 to 300,000 clones; 80% to 95% are singletons and the top ten take approximately 2.6%. Sequencing was carried out using peripheral blood. These receptors originate from a person between 18 and 35 years old with COVID-19, enrolled during active disease. The CDR3 runs from the conserved cysteine through the conserved F or W. Fields, in order: D gene, CDR3 length, J gene, V gene, clone size, CDR3 protein, CDR3 DNA. The D gene is left open where the match is weak. Some rows mark clone size as missing; the rest say once, few, many or name a class of expanded clone.

>TRBD1|15|TRBJ1-3|TRBV27|.
CASSPTRQGWGTIYF
TGTGCCAGCAGCCCTACCCGACAGGGCTGGGGCACCATATATTTT
>.|14|TRBJ2-3|TRBV10-2|once
CASSMTTSTDTQYF
TGCGCCAGCAGTATGACGACTAGCACAGATACGCAGTATTTT
>.|15|TRBJ2-2|TRBV27|.
CASSSRRSETGELFF
TGTGCCAGCAGTTCTCGTCGTAGCGAAACCGGGGAGCTGTTTTTT
>.|14|TRBJ2-5|TRBV24-1|.
CATSRVGEEETQYF
TGTGCCACCAGCCGCGTGGGGGAGGAGGAGACCCAGTACTTC
>.|11|TRBJ2-7|TRBV12-3/TRBV12-4|.
CASSLSLEQYF
TGTGCCAGCAGTTTAAGCCTTGAGCAGTACTTC
>.|14|TRBJ1-5|TRBV6-5|.
CASSYSEDNQPQHF
TGTGCCAGCAGTTACTCAGAGGACAATCAGCCCCAGCATTTT
>.|13|TRBJ2-7|TRBV29-1|.
CSVVVSPYYEQYF
TGCAGCGTTGTTGTATCTCCTTACTACGAGCAGTACTTC
>.|11|TRBJ2-1|TRBV19|.
CASSTSLEQFF
TGTGCCAGTAGTACTAGCCTTGAGCAGTTCTTC
>.|13|TRBJ2-7|TRBV6-2/TRBV6-3|once
CASSGQPDYEQYF
TGTGCCAGCAGTGGACAGCCTGACTACGAGCAGTACTTC
>TRBD1|15|TRBJ2-1|TRBV7-8|.
CASSWTGTGAYEQFF
TGTGCCAGCAGCTGGACCGGGACAGGTGCCTATGAGCAGTTCTTC
>TRBD1|16|TRBJ1-6|TRBV18|.
CASSPERTGFNSPLHF
TGTGCCAGCTCACCAGAGAGGACAGGGTTCAATTCACCCCTCCACTTT
>.|12|TRBJ1-2|TRBV6-5|.
CASRGVGEGYTF
TGTGCCAGCAGAGGGGTTGGGGAAGGCTACACCTTC
>TRBD2|16|TRBJ2-7|TRBV30|.
CAWSVGTSGRFYEQYF
TGTGCCTGGAGTGTAGGGACTAGCGGGAGATTCTACGAGCAGTACTTC
>TRBD2|15|TRBJ2-7|TRBV2|.
CASSPTSGRAHEQYF
TGTGCCAGCAGTCCGACTAGCGGGAGGGCCCACGAGCAGTACTTC
>.|12|TRBJ2-5|TRBV10-3|.
CAISEWERPQYF
TGTGCCATCAGTGAGTGGGAGCGGCCCCAGTACTTC
>.|15|TRBJ2-3|TRBV20-1|.
CSASVLEKYTDTQYF
TGCAGTGCTAGTGTCCTCGAGAAGTACACAGATACGCAGTATTTT
>.|13|TRBJ1-4|TRBV19|.
CASRGQGFEKLFF
TGTGCCAGCCGAGGCCAGGGTTTTGAAAAACTGTTTTTT
>.|13|TRBJ1-5|TRBV2|.
CASSEEGNQPQHF
TGTGCCAGCAGTGAAGAGGGGAATCAGCCCCAGCATTTT
>.|15|TRBJ2-3|TRBV7-6|.
CASSQTRERTDTQYF
TGTGCCAGCAGCCAAACTAGGGAACGCACAGATACGCAGTATTTT
>.|14|TRBJ2-2|TRBV27|.
CASSFDRYTGELFF
TGTGCCAGCAGTTTCGACAGGTACACCGGGGAGCTGTTTTTT
>TRBD2|14|TRBJ2-1|TRBV7-9|few
CASSQRGRYNEQFF
TGTGCCAGCAGCCAGCGCGGGAGGTACAATGAGCAGTTCTTC
>.|11|TRBJ1-2|TRBV20-1|once
CSASGRGGYTF
TGCAGTGCTAGTGGGCGGGGTGGCTACACCTTC
>TRBD1|15|TRBJ2-1|TRBV11-3|.
CASSSGQGTYNEQFF
TGTGCCAGCAGCTCCGGACAGGGAACCTACAATGAGCAGTTCTTC
>TRBD2|15|TRBJ2-7|TRBV9|.
CASSPTGEGYYEQYF
TGTGCCAGCAGCCCCACGGGGGAGGGCTACTACGAGCAGTACTTC
>TRBD1|16|TRBJ2-2|TRBV28|.
CASSLWAATGDMELFF
TGTGCCAGCAGTTTATGGGCTGCGACAGGGGACATGGAGCTGTTTTTT
>.|14|TRBJ1-6|TRBV4-3|once
CASSQDRANSPLHF
TGCGCCAGCAGCCAAGACAGGGCTAATTCACCCCTCCACTTT
>.|13|TRBJ1-5|TRBV6-5|.
CASSYSVGEPQHF
TGTGCCAGCAGTTATTCGGTGGGCGAGCCCCAGCATTTT
>.|13|TRBJ1-1|TRBV18|.
CASSQGRTAEAFF
TGTGCCAGCTCCCAGGGCCGGACCGCTGAAGCTTTCTTT
>.|14|TRBJ2-6|TRBV6-5|once
CASRTGRRANVLTF
TGTGCCAGCAGAACAGGGAGAAGGGCCAACGTCCTGACTTTC
>.|12|TRBJ2-7|TRBV7-9|.
CASSSQGYEQYF
TGTGCCAGCAGCTCACAGGGCTACGAGCAGTACTTC
>.|17|TRBJ1-2|TRBV6-1|once
CASSGLLGGAPNYGYTF
TGTGCCAGCAGTGGCCTCTTAGGGGGAGCACCTAACTATGGCTACACCTTC
>TRBD1|13|TRBJ1-2|TRBV5-1|.
CASSRGQNYGYTF
TGCGCCAGCAGCCGGGGACAGAACTATGGCTACACCTTC
>TRBD2|15|TRBJ2-1|TRBV5-6|.
CASSLVAGGNNEQFF
TGTGCCAGCAGCTTGGTAGCGGGAGGAAACAATGAGCAGTTCTTC
>TRBD1|15|TRBJ1-6|TRBV5-4|.
CASSVPGQANSPLHF
TGTGCCAGCAGCGTCCCGGGACAGGCGAATTCACCCCTCCACTTT
>TRBD2|14|TRBJ2-1|TRBV6-6|.
CASTGTSGYNEQFF
TGTGCCAGCACCGGGACTAGCGGCTACAATGAGCAGTTCTTC
>.|13|TRBJ1-1|TRBV11-2|.
CASSPTGNSEAFF
TGTGCCAGCAGCCCAACAGGGAATTCTGAAGCTTTCTTT
>.|17|TRBJ1-3|TRBV7-8|.
CASSPRDRPLGGNTIYF
TGTGCCAGCAGCCCGCGGGACCGACCTCTGGGGGGAAACACCATATATTTT
>.|16|TRBJ2-3|TRBV7-3|.
CASSLGGWMRTDTQYF
TGTGCCAGCAGCTTAGGAGGGTGGATGAGGACAGATACGCAGTATTTT
>TRBD2|14|TRBJ2-7|TRBV28|.
CASSLPLAGSEQYF
TGTGCCAGCAGTTTACCACTAGCGGGGTCCGAGCAGTACTTC
>TRBD1|14|TRBJ1-2|TRBV30|.
CAWISNRGLGGYTF
TGTGCCTGGATAAGCAACAGGGGGCTAGGGGGCTACACCTTC
>.|16|TRBJ2-7|TRBV20-1|.
CSASSWTDRLLYEQYF
TGCAGTGCTAGTAGTTGGACAGATCGCCTCCTTTACGAGCAGTACTTC
>TRBD1|14|TRBJ2-7|TRBV20-1|.
CSASPGTGYGEQYF
TGCAGTGCTAGTCCCGGGACAGGGTATGGCGAGCAGTACTTC
>TRBD2|15|TRBJ2-1|TRBV18|.
CASSPTSGGYNEQFF
TGTGCCAGCTCACCCACTAGCGGGGGATACAATGAGCAGTTCTTC
>.|11|TRBJ2-4|TRBV13|.
CASSRNRFQYF
TGTGCCAGCAGCCGAAACAGGTTTCAGTACTTC
>.|14|TRBJ2-5|TRBV28|.
CASSFRALGETQYF
TGTGCCAGCAGTTTCAGGGCCCTAGGAGAGACCCAGTACTTC
>.|13|TRBJ1-1|TRBV7-2|.
CASSLAQRGEAFF
TGTGCCAGCAGCTTAGCGCAAAGGGGTGAAGCTTTCTTT
>TRBD2|16|TRBJ2-1|TRBV7-3|.
CASSLLAGISYNEQFF
TGTGCCAGCAGCTTACTAGCGGGAATCAGCTACAATGAGCAGTTCTTC
>.|14|TRBJ2-3|TRBV24-1|.
CATSERGLTDTQYF
TGTGCCACCAGTGAACGCGGTCTCACAGATACGCAGTATTTT
>.|18|TRBJ2-3|TRBV15|.
CATSRSPGRGAGTDTQYF
TGTGCCACCAGCAGATCCCCTGGTCGTGGGGCGGGCACAGATACGCAGTATTTT
>TRBD2|16|TRBJ2-3|TRBV4-3|.
CASSQDLAGVTDTQYF
TGCGCCAGCAGCCAAGATCTGGCGGGGGTCACAGATACGCAGTATTTT
>.|13|TRBJ1-2|TRBV12-3/TRBV12-4|.
CASRMGGSGGYTF
TGTGCCAGCAGAATGGGTGGGAGCGGTGGCTACACCTTC
>.|11|TRBJ2-7|TRBV6-5|.
CASSISYEQYF
TGTGCCAGCAGCATCTCCTACGAGCAGTACTTC
>.|12|TRBJ2-2|TRBV2|.
CAKAGLSGELFF
TGTGCCAAAGCAGGTCTGTCCGGGGAGCTGTTTTTT
>.|14|TRBJ1-2|TRBV30|.
CAWSVRRGDYGYTF
TGTGCCTGGAGTGTACGCCGGGGGGACTATGGCTACACCTTC
>.|16|TRBJ2-3|TRBV19|.
CASSIDTGTSTDTQYF
TGTGCCAGTAGTATAGATACCGGGACTAGCACAGATACGCAGTATTTT
>TRBD2|15|TRBJ2-7|TRBV4-3|once
CASSQDRSGRYEQYF
TGCGCCAGCAGCCAAGATAGGTCCGGGAGGTACGAGCAGTACTTC
>TRBD2|14|TRBJ2-3|TRBV3-1/TRBV3-2|.
CASSLAGRPDTQYF
TGTGCCAGCAGCCTAGCGGGAAGGCCAGATACGCAGTATTTT
>.|13|TRBJ2-7|TRBV19|.
CASRAGGPYEQYF
TGTGCCAGTAGGGCCGGAGGACCCTACGAGCAGTACTTC
>.|13|TRBJ1-5|TRBV5-5|once
CASSVVIGQPQHF
TGTGCCAGCAGCGTAGTAATTGGTCAGCCCCAGCATTTT
>.|13|TRBJ2-7|TRBV24-1|.
CATSAQGYYEQYF
TGTGCCACCAGTGCGCAGGGGTACTACGAGCAGTACTTC